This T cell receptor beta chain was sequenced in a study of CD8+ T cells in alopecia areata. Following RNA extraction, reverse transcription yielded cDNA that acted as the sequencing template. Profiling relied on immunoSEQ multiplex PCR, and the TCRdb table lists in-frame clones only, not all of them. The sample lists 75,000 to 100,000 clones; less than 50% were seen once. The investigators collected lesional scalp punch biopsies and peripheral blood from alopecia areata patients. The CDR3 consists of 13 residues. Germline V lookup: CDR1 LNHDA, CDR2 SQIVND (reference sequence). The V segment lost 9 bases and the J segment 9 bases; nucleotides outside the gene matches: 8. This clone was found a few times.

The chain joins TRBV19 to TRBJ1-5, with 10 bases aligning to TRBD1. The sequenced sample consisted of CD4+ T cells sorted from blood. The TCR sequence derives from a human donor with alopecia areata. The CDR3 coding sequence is TGTGCCAGCCGGGACAGGGGCGATCGGCCCCAGCATTTT. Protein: CASRDRGDRPQHF.